This TCR beta chain was sequenced in a study of T-cell memory formation after mild COVID-19. CDR3 length: 11 amino acids. Trimming took 0 bases from V and 7 from J, leaving 4 bases between them. The germline V gene encodes CDR1 SGDLS and CDR2 YYNGEE. The table lists this clonotype with a few counts. What it binds is not known. Researchers used 5'RACE with constant-segment primers to make TCR alpha and TCR beta cDNA libraries that carry sample barcodes and UMIs. MiXCR, applied by TCRdb to the 5' RACE reads, yields one record per CDR3 protein. The sample has almost 350,000 distinct CDR3 sequences; around a fifth are singletons. Whole-study results and caveats: Shrinking CD4+ clones resided mostly in CM and EM, and CD8+ ones in EMRA. Contracting clones from day 15 to 85 showed balanced CD4/CD8; later expanders favored CD4+. SARS-CoV-2 specificity of second-wave clones peaking day 37 was unconfirmed.

The sequenced sample was PBMCs or a T cell subset sorted from them (not recorded which). The receptor was isolated from a man aged 18 to 29 who had mild COVID-19 (a few samples of this study predate the infection). Cell type and time point are not known. The chain combines TRBV9 with TRBJ2-5; D uncertain. The CDR3 coding sequence is TGTGCCAGCAGCGTAGACGGGACCCAGTACTTC. Translated: CASSVDGTQYF.